Here is one TCR beta chain with its context. The data stem from a study of blood T cell repertoires in COVID-19. TCRdb's table, derived via immunoSEQ multiplex PCR, lists solely in-frame clones and lacks some. The sample lists over 150,000 clones, more than 65% occurring once. The V gene's germline CDR1 is SEHNR and CDR2 FQNEAQ (reference sequence). The trim removed 5 bases at V and 1 base at J, leaving 8 bases unmatched. The CDR3 runs to 16 residues. Sample: peripheral blood. V usage is TRBV7-9 and J usage is TRBJ2-3; 8 bases match TRBD1. The TCR sequence derives from a human donor in a cohort sampled during active COVID-19. The CDR3 region has the DNA TGTGCCAGCAGCCGGAGAGGACAGGGAGGCACAGATACGCAGTATTTT. It yields the protein CASSRRGQGGTDTQYF.